The 31 T cell receptor beta chains listed next were all sequenced from one sample in a study of blood T cells in healthy people across ages. Sample-barcoded 5' priming and a J-beta primer mix drove a second PCR of about 6 to 12 cycles. TCRdb reanalysed the 5' RACE reads using MiXCR and keeps one entry per CDR3 protein. The data show approximately 880,000 distinct CDR3 sequences, around 48% seen once. The sequencing input was blood. The receptors come from a man aged 25 to 40 in good health.

The chain combines TRBV6-5 with TRBJ1-1; a possible D gene is TRBD1 (6 bases). The CDR3 totals 19 residues. Germline CDR1 reads MNHEY; CDR2 reads SVGAGI. V gave up 1 base and J gave up 6 bases, with 27 bases separating them. The CDR3 protein is CASSYFLSGETGRKAEAFF. The CDR3, as DNA: TGTGCCAGCAGTTACTTTTTGTCTGGGGAAACAGGGAGGAAGGCTGAAGCTTTCTTT.

The chain couples TRBV11-2 to TRBJ2-7; tentative D call: TRBD2 (5 bases). The V gene's germline CDR1 is SGHAT and CDR2 FQNNGV. The CDR3 runs 14 residues. The ends were cut back, 3 bases at V and 0 bases at J, with 9 bases in the middle. The CDR3 DNA sequence: TGTGCCAGCAGCTTCGGGATCAACTCCTACGAGCAGTACTTC. Translated, it gives CASSFGINSYEQYF.

The V gene is TRBV2, the J gene TRBJ2-3, with D hard to call. There are 13 residues in the CDR3. Germline V CDR1 and CDR2: SNHLY, FYNNEI. V lost 7 bases to trimming and J lost 2 bases, with 10 bases between them. CDR3 protein: CASKLGSTDTQYF. CDR3 DNA: TGTGCCAGCAAGCTTGGATCCACAGATACGCAGTATTTT.

This clonotype came up a few times. The chain has TRBV6-1 and TRBJ1-5; D unresolved. Germline CDR1 is MNHNS and CDR2 is SASEGT. CDR3 size: 15 residues. V dropped 4 bases and J dropped 4 bases, with 14 bases sitting between them. CDR3 in DNA: TGTGCCAGCAGTGCGTGGGCAGAAGGTAATCAGCCCCAGCATTTT. This gives the protein CASSAWAEGNQPQHF.

This clonotype appeared a few times. The rearrangement joins TRBV6-1 to TRBJ2-7; no clear D. The CDR3 consists of 13 residues. Per germline, CDR1 MNHNS and CDR2 SASEGT. The V and J ends lost 2 bases and 1 base respectively, with 6 bases between them. As DNA, the CDR3 is TGTGCCAGCAGTGAACACAGATCCTACGAGCAGTACTTC. Translation: CASSEHRSYEQYF.

On this clonotype itself: A clone one base away is much larger, so this may be a read error. The V call is TRBV4-1, the J call TRBJ2-7; no reliable D call. V lost 3 bases to trimming and J lost 7 bases, with 16 bases between them. The CDR3 loop spans 14 amino acids. CDR1 and CDR2 from the germline V gene are MGHRA and YSYEKL. CDR3 coding DNA: TGCGCCAGCAGCCAGAACCCGACCTACAATGAGCAGTACTTC. Protein sequence: CASSQNPTYNEQYF.

The rearrangement links TRBV4-3 to TRBJ2-5, with D unresolved. The J call is uncertain, as TRBJ2-7 better fits the DNA end. Per the germline V gene, CDR1 is LGHNA and CDR2 is YSLEER. The CDR3 extends over 13 amino acids. CDR3 amino acids: CASSQELRSEQYF. CDR3 in DNA: TGCGCCAGCAGCCAAGAGCTTAGAAGCGAGCAGTACTTC.

The CDR3 spells CASTRGQGIYGYTF. The CDR3 coding sequence is TGTGCCAGCACCAGAGGACAGGGAATCTATGGCTACACCTTC. The chain couples TRBV6-6 to TRBJ1-2; 8 bases are shared with TRBD1. The length of the CDR3 is 14 residues. Unmatched junction bases numbered 8, after V lost 7 bases and J lost 4 bases. Germline CDR1 reads MNHNY; CDR2 reads SVGAGI (reference sequence).

This chain joins TRBV7-2 and TRBJ1-2, with D possibly being TRBD1 (6 bases). CDR1 and CDR2 (germline): SGHTA, FQGNSA. The CDR3 covers 13 residues. Trimming took 3 bases from V and 5 from J, leaving 10 bases between them. In DNA, the CDR3 is TGTGCCAGCAGCTTGGGGGCAAAATATGGCTACACCTTC. Translation: CASSLGAKYGYTF.

This clonotype has a handful of counts. This chain uses TRBV5-1 with TRBJ2-5; D is undetermined. The DNA end is more similar to TRBJ2-7, so the J call may be wrong. Germline CDR1 reads SGHRS; CDR2 reads YFSETQ. The CDR3 covers 13 residues. The CDR3 region is CASSLGGLVEQYF. CDR3 nucleotides: TGCGCCAGCAGCTTGGGAGGCCTTGTCGAGCAGTACTTC.

The genes are TRBV5-1 and TRBJ2-5; 9 bases line up with TRBD1. With V trimmed by 3 bases and J by 4 bases, 10 bases remained unmatched. Looked up from germline, CDR1 is SGHRS and CDR2 is YFSETQ. CDR3 length equals 16 residues. The CDR3 bases are TGCGCCAGCAGCTACCCCCCGGGACAGGGACGAGAGACCCAGTACTTC. Translation: CASSYPPGQGRETQYF.

The chain uses TRBV5-5 and TRBJ2-5; 9 bases align to TRBD1. The J call is in doubt because the DNA end fits TRBJ2-7 better. CDR3 length: 18 residues. The germline gives CDR1 SGHKS, CDR2 YYEKEE (reference sequence). CDR3 DNA: TGTGCCAGCAGCTTGAGGCCCATAACCGGGACAGGGATCAACGAGCAGTACTTC. Residues: CASSLRPITGTGINEQYF.

J is TRBJ1-1 and V is TRBV5-1, with D possibly matching TRBD1 (5 bases). CDR3 length: 14 residues. Deletions cut 4 bases from V and 3 bases from J, with 13 bases between. Germline V gene sequence: CDR1 SGHRS, CDR2 YFSETQ. Here the CDR3 DNA reads TGCGCCAGCAGCCCTTGGGGGGTTGACACTGAAGCTTTCTTT. Residues: CASSPWGVDTEAFF. The whole variable domain, remainder taken from reference TRBV5-1 and TRBJ1-1, is KAGVTQTPRYLIKTRGQQVTLSCSPISGHRSVSWYQQTPGQGLQFLFEYFSETQRNKGNFPGRFSGRQFSNSRSEMNVSTLELGDSALYLCASSPWGVDTEAFFGQGTRLTVV.

This sequence joins TRBV20-1 and TRBJ2-1, with 9 bases identical to TRBD2. Germline CDR1 DFQATT, CDR2 SNEGSKA (reference sequence). The CDR3 totals 15 residues. V lost 5 bases to trimming and J lost 7 bases; unmatched junction nucleotides: 12. CDR3 region: CSAQSRLAGRNEQFF. DNA of the CDR3: TGCAGTGCTCAAAGCCGGCTAGCGGGGCGGAATGAGCAGTTCTTC.

This chain connects TRBV4-1 to TRBJ2-5, with a tentative D call TRBD1 (5 bases). The J call is uncertain, as TRBJ2-7 better fits the DNA end. The CDR3 runs 17 residues. The germline CDR1 and CDR2 sequences are MGHRA and YSYEKL. CDR3 amino acids: CASSQQYPQGLVYEQYF. CDR3 nucleotide sequence: TGCGCCAGCAGCCAACAGTACCCCCAGGGTCTGGTATACGAGCAGTACTTC.

The rearrangement links TRBV4-1 to TRBJ1-1, with D possibly matching TRBD1 (5 bases). Germline V gene sequence: CDR1 MGHRA, CDR2 YSYEKL. Trimming removed 0 bases from V and 3 bases from J, with 11 bases in between. The length of the CDR3 is 15 residues. CDR3 nucleotides: TGCGCCAGCAGCCAAGATGCGGGGCTTTACACTGAAGCTTTCTTT. It codes for CASSQDAGLYTEAFF.

The chain joins TRBV6-5 to TRBJ2-5, with D tentatively TRBD1 (5 bases). The CDR3 totals 12 residues. V gave up 4 bases and J gave up 5 bases, with 8 bases separating them. CDR1 is MNHEY, CDR2 SVGAGI, per germline. CDR3 protein: CASSSDTETQYF. CDR3 DNA: TGTGCCAGCAGTTCGGACACGGAGACCCAGTACTTC.

V gene TRBV10-3 combines with J gene TRBJ2-7; TRBD1 matches 7 bases. Per germline, CDR1 ENHRY and CDR2 SYGVKD. V lost 11 bases and J lost 2; bases outside the gene matches: 12. The CDR3 contains 14 residues. The CDR3 sequence is CALSTGILPYEQYF. CDR3 in DNA: TGTGCCCTTTCGACAGGGATCCTTCCCTACGAGCAGTACTTC.

The genes are TRBV30 and TRBJ2-7; no definite D call. The length of the CDR3 is 15 residues. V lost 5 bases and J lost 0, with 17 bases in between. Per the germline V gene, CDR1 is GTSNPN and CDR2 is SVGIG (reference sequence). CDR3 in DNA: TGTGCCTGGGATAAGCCGGGCCCCGGCTCCTACGAGCAGTACTTC. This codes for CAWDKPGPGSYEQYF.

The V call is TRBV27, the J call TRBJ1-2; perhaps TRBD1 as D (6 bases). Germline CDR1 is MNHEY and CDR2 is SMNVEV (reference sequence). V shed 3 bases and J shed 7 bases, with 18 bases lying between them. The length of the CDR3 is 15 residues. CDR3 coding DNA: TGTGCCAGCAGTTTGGGGAGTGGGGGGGGCTTTGGCTACACCTTC. Translated, it gives CASSLGSGGGFGYTF.

This clonotype was observed many times. The V gene is TRBV21-1, the J gene TRBJ1-6; TRBD1, as called in the table, went unchecked against the DNA. TRBV21-1 is an annotated pseudogene. The CDR3 runs 13 residues. CDR3 sequence (DNA): TGTGCCACGGGGACAGGGGTCAATTCACCCCTCCACTTT. As protein: CATGTGVNSPLHF.

This clonotype was found once. This rearrangement joins TRBV5-6 to TRBJ2-1, with 9 bases identical to TRBD1. The closer fit of TRBJ2-7 to the DNA end suggests the J call may be wrong. The CDR3 sequence is 15 residues long. Germline CDR1 reads SGHDT; CDR2 reads YYEEEE. Here the CDR3 reads CASIGTGGTYNEQYF. The CDR3 DNA follows: TGTGCCAGCATCGGAACAGGGGGCACATACAATGAGCAGTACTTC.

The gene calls are TRBV25-1 and TRBJ2-5; D might be TRBD1 (5 bases). The end of the DNA is better explained by TRBJ2-7, so the J call may be wrong. CDR3 length equals 12 residues. Germline V CDR1 and CDR2: MGHDK, SYGVNS. CDR3 region: CASKDNSYEQYF. DNA for the CDR3: TGTGCCAGCAAGGACAACTCCTACGAGCAGTACTTC.

The chain carries TRBV27 and TRBJ2-7; D might be TRBD1 or TRBD2, each matching 5 bases. V was cut by 3 bases and J by 5 bases, with 20 bases left in between. The CDR3 has 16 amino acids. From germline, CDR1 is MNHEY and CDR2 SMNVEV (reference sequence). The CDR3 nucleotides are TGTGCCAGCAGTTTCGGGGCAGGGAGTGGACCCAACGAGCAGTACTTC. As protein: CASSFGAGSGPNEQYF.

This rearrangement joins TRBV12-3 or TRBV12-4 to TRBJ1-1; D is perhaps TRBD1 (5 bases). The CDR3 is 14 residues long. V lost 5 bases to trimming and J lost 3 bases, with 13 bases between them. The CDR3 DNA reads TGTGCCAGCAGTCCCGTGACGGGGGACACTGAAGCTTTCTTT. This codes for CASSPVTGDTEAFF.

On this clonotype itself: The junction departs from the called germline gene at one end, perhaps through a read error. The V gene is TRBV20-1, the J gene TRBJ1-1; TRBD1 is a possible D gene (6 bases). Germline assignment: CDR1 DFQATT and CDR2 SNEGSKA (reference sequence). The CDR3 length is 15 residues. The DNA for the CDR3 is TGCAGCGCTAGAGTTTTTACAGGGCTGAACACTGAAGCTTTCTTT. This translates into CSARVFTGLNTEAFF.

This clonotype was found a few times. V and J are TRBV12-3 or TRBV12-4 and TRBJ2-3; 7 nucleotides align to TRBD1. V was pared by 4 bases and J by 12 bases, with 4 bases of the junction left unmatched. The CDR3 contains 11 residues. The DNA for the CDR3 is TGTGCCAGCAGTTCCCGGGACAGACAGTATTTT. Translation: CASSSRDRQYF.

This clonotype was found a few times. The chain combines TRBV7-9 with TRBJ2-3, with D perhaps matching TRBD2 (7 bases). In germline, CDR1 is SEHNR, CDR2 FQNEAQ (reference sequence). CDR3 length equals 15 residues. Trimming left V 2 bases short and J 4 bases short, with 13 bases between. This chain's CDR3 is CASSLTTGRADTQYF. CDR3 DNA sequence: TGTGCCAGCAGCTTAACTACAGGGAGGGCAGATACGCAGTATTTT.

This clonotype showed up just once. This sequence joins TRBV11-3 and TRBJ2-3, with 7 bases lining up with TRBD1. CDR3 length: 19 amino acids. The germline gives CDR1 SGHNT, CDR2 YENEEA. V lost 10 bases to trimming and J lost 4 bases; unmatched junction nucleotides: 26. Here the CDR3 reads CATTRGWRLSGSVPDTQYF. CDR3 coding DNA: TGTGCCACTACCAGGGGGTGGAGATTGTCGGGCTCTGTCCCAGATACGCAGTATTTT.

The gene calls are TRBV2 and TRBJ2-7, with D possibly being TRBD1 or TRBD2 (5 bases each). CDR1 is SNHLY and CDR2 is FYNNEI in the germline V gene. Deletions cut 6 bases from V and 7 bases from J, with 25 bases between. The CDR3 runs to 16 residues. CDR3 bases: TGTGCCAGCAGATTATCCGGGACCCACTCCTACAATGAGCAGTACTTC. Translating it yields CASRLSGTHSYNEQYF.

This clonotype was seen a few times. CDR3 bases: TGTGCCAGCAGCGCCCGGGACAGGGCTAGCACAGATACGCAGTATTTT. Its translation: CASSARDRASTDTQYF. The chain employs TRBV3-1 and TRBJ2-3, with 9 bases matching TRBD1. Germline lookup yields CDR1 LGHDT and CDR2 YNNKEL (reference sequence). The CDR3 is made up of 16 amino acids. Trimming took 5 bases from V and 0 from J; bases not matched to a gene: 6.